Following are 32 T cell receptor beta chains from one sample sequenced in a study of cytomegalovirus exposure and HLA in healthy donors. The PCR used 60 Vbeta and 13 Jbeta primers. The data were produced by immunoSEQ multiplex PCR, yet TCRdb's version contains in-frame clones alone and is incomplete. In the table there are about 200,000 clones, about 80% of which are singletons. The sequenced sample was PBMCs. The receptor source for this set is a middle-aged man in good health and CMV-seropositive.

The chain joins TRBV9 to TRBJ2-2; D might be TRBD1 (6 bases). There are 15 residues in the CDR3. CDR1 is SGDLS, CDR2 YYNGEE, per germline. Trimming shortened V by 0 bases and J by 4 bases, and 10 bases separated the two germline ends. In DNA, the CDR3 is TGTGCCAGCAGCGTAGCAGGGGCGGGCACCGGGGAGCTGTTTTTT. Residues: CASSVAGAGTGELFF.

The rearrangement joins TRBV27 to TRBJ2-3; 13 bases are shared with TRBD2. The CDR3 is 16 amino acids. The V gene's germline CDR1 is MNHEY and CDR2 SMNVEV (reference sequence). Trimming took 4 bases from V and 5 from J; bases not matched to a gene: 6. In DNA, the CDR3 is TGTGCCAGCAGTTCACTAGCGGGAGGGCCTGTAGATACGCAGTATTTT. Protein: CASSSLAGGPVDTQYF.

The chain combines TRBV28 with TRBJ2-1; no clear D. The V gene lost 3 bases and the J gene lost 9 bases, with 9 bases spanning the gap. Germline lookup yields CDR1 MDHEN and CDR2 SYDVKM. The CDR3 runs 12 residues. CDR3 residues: CASSFLRLEQFF. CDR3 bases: TGTGCCAGCAGTTTCTTACGACTTGAGCAGTTCTTC.

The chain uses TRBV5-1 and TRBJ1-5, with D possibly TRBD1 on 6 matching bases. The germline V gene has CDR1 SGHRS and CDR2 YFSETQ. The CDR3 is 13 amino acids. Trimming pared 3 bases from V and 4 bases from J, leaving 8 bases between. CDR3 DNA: TGCGCCAGCAGCTATGGACAGAATCAGCCCCAGCATTTT. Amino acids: CASSYGQNQPQHF.

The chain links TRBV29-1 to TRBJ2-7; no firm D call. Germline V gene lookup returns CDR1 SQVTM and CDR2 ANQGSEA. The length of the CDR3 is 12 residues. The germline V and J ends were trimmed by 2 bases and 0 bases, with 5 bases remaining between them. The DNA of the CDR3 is TGCAGCGTTGAACACAGCTCCTACGAGCAGTACTTC. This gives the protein CSVEHSSYEQYF.

The CDR3: CASRSPDREYEQYF. CDR3 bases: TGTGCCAGCAGGAGCCCAGACAGGGAGTACGAGCAGTACTTC. J is TRBJ2-7 and V is TRBV28; 7 bases fit TRBD1. This CDR3 is built from 14 residues. Trimming took 6 bases from V and 4 from J; bases not matched to a gene: 9. CDR1 and CDR2 from the germline V gene are MDHEN and SYDVKM.

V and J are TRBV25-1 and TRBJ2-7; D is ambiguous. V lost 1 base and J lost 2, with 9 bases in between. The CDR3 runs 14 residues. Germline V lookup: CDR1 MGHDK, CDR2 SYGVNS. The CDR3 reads CASSESGTTYEQYF. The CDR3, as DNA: TGTGCCAGCAGTGAATCTGGCACCACCTACGAGCAGTACTTC.

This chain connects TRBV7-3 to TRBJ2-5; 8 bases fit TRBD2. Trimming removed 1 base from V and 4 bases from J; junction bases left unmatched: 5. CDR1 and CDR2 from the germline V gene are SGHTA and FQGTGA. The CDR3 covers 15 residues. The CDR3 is CASSLMGSGGETQYF. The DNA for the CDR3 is TGTGCCAGCAGCTTAATGGGGAGCGGGGGAGAGACCCAGTACTTC.

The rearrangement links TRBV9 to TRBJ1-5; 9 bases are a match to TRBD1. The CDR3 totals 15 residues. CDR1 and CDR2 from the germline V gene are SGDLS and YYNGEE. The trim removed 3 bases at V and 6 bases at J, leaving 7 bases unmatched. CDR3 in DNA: TGTGCCAGCAGCGAGGGGGACAGGGTGATTCAGCCCCAGCATTTT. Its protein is CASSEGDRVIQPQHF.

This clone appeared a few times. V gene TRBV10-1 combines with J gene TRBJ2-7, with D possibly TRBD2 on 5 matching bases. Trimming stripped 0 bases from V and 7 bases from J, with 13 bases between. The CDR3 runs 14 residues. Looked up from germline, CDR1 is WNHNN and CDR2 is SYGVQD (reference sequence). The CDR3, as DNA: TGCGCCAGCAGTGAGTCCCGGGCCCCGGGGGAGCAGTACTTC. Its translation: CASSESRAPGEQYF.

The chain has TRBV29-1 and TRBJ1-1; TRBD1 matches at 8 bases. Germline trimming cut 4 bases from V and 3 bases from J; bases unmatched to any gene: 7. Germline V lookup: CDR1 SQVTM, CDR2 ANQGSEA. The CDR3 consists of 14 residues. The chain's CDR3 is CSVVPWTGHTEAFF. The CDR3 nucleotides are TGCAGCGTTGTCCCCTGGACAGGGCACACTGAAGCTTTCTTT.

As DNA, the CDR3 is TGTGCCAGCAGCGATCCGGGAGGGCCGGGAAATGAGCAGTTCTTC. This codes for CASSDPGGPGNEQFF. The chain combines TRBV9 with TRBJ2-1, with 8 bases lining up with TRBD2. The germline V gene has CDR1 SGDLS and CDR2 YYNGEE. The ends lost 3 bases at V and 7 bases at J; junction bases unmatched: 9. This CDR3 is 15 amino acids long.

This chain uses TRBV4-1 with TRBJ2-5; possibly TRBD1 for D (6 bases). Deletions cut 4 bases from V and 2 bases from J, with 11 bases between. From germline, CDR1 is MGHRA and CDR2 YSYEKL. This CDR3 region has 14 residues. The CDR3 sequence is CASSLYRVQETQYF. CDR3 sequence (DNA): TGCGCCAGCAGCCTGTACAGGGTTCAAGAGACCCAGTACTTC.

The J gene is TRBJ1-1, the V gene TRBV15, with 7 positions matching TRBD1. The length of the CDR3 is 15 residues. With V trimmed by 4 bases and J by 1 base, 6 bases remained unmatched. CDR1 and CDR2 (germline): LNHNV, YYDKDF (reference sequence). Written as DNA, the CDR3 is TGTGCCACCAGCAAAGACAGGGTATGGAACACTGAAGCTTTCTTT. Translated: CATSKDRVWNTEAFF.

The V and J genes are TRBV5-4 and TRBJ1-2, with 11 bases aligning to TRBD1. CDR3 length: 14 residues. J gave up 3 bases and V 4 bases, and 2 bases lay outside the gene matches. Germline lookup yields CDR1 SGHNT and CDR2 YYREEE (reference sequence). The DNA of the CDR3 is TGTGCCAGCAGCCGGGACAGGGGGGACTATGGCTACACCTTC. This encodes CASSRDRGDYGYTF.

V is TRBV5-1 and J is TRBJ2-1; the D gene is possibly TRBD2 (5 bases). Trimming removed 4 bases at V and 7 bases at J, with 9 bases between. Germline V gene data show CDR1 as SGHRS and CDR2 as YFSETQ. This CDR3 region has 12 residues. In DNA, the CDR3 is TGCGCCAGCAGCCTCGGGATAAATGAGCAGTTCTTC. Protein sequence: CASSLGINEQFF. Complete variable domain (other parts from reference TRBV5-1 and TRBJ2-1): KAGVTQTPRYLIKTRGQQVTLSCSPISGHRSVSWYQQTPGQGLQFLFEYFSETQRNKGNFPGRFSGRQFSNSRSEMNVSTLELGDSALYLCASSLGINEQFFGPGTRLTVL.

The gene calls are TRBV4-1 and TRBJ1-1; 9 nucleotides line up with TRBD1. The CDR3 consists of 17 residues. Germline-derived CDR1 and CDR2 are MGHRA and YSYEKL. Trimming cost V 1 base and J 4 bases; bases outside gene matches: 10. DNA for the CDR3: TGCGCCAGCAGCCAAGCAAGGTTAGACAGGGGGGGCACTGAAGCTTTCTTT. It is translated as CASSQARLDRGGTEAFF.

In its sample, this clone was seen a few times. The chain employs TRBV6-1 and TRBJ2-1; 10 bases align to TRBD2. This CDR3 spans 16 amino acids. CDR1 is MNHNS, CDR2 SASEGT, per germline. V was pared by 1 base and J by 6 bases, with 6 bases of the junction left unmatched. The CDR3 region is CASSEGFGLAANEQFF. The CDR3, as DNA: TGTGCCAGCAGTGAAGGCTTCGGACTAGCGGCCAATGAGCAGTTCTTC.

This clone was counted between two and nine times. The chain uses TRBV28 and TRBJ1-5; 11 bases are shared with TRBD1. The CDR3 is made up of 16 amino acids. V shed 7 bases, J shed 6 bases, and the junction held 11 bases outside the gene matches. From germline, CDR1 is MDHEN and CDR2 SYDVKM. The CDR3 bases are TGTGCCAGCAATTCCCTGATAGGACAGGGGGCTCAGCCCCAGCATTTT. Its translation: CASNSLIGQGAQPQHF.

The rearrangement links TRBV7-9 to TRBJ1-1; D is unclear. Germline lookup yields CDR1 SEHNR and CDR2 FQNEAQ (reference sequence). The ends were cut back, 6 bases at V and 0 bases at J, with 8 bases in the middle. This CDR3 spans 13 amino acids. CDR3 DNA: TGTGCCAGCAGTATTACAGTGAACACTGAAGCTTTCTTT. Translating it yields CASSITVNTEAFF.

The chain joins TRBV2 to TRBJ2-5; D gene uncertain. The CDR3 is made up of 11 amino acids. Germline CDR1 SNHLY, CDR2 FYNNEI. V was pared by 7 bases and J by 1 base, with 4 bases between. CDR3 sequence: CASNIQETQYF. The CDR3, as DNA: TGTGCCAGCAATATCCAAGAGACCCAGTACTTC.

CDR3 sequence: CASSYSEVVFGELFF. The CDR3 region has the DNA TGTGCCAGCAGTTACTCCGAGGTGGTTTTCGGGGAGCTGTTTTTT. The chain has TRBV6-5 and TRBJ2-2; D not resolved. CDR3 length: 15 residues. The V end was cut by 0 bases, the J end by 7 bases, with 12 bases between. Germline values: CDR1 MNHEY, CDR2 SVGAGI.

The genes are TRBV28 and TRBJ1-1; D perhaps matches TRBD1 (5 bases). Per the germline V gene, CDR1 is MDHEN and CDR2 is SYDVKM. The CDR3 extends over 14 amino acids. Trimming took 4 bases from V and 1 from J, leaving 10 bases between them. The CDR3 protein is CASSYRLGNTEAFF. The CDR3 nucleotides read TGTGCCAGCAGTTACAGGCTTGGGAACACTGAAGCTTTCTTT.

CDR3 loop: CASSVAGVLNEKLFF. As DNA, the CDR3 is TGTGCCAGCAGCGTTGCCGGGGTCCTTAATGAAAAACTGTTTTTT. The rearrangement links TRBV9 to TRBJ1-4; no clear D gene. CDR3 length equals 15 residues. V was shortened by 2 bases and J by 4 bases, with 12 bases between the two germline ends. The germline V gene encodes CDR1 SGDLS and CDR2 YYNGEE.

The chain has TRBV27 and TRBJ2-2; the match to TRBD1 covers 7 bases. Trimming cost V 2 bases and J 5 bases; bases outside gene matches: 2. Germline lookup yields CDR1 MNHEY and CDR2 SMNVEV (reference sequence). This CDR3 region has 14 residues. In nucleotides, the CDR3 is TGTGCCAGCAGTTTAAAACAGGGGACCGGGGAGCTGTTTTTT. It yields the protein CASSLKQGTGELFF.

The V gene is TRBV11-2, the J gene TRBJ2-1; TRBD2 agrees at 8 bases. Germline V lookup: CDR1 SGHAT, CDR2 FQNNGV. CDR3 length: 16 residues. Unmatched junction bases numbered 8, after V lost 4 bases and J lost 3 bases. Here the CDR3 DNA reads TGTGCCAGCAGCTACCTTATGCTAGCGGGCTACAATGAGCAGTTCTTC. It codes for CASSYLMLAGYNEQFF.

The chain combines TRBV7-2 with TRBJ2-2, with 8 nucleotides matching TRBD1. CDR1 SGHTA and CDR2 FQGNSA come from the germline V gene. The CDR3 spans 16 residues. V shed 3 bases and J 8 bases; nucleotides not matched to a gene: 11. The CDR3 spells CASSFRDRTFGGELFF. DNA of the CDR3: TGTGCCAGCAGCTTCCGGGACAGGACCTTTGGGGGGGAGCTGTTTTTT.

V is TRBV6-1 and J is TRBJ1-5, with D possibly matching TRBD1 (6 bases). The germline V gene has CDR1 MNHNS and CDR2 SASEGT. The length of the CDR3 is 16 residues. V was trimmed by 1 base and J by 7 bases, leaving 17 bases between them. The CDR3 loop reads CASSEGTAINGQPQHF. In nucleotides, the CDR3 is TGTGCCAGCAGTGAAGGGACAGCCATAAACGGGCAGCCCCAGCATTTT.

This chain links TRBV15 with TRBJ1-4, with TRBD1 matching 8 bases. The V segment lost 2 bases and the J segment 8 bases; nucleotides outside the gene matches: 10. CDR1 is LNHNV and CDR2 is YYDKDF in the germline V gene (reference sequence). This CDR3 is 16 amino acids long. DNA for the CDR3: TGTGCCACCAGCAGATCTCGGACAGGGCAGGAGGAAAAACTGTTTTTT. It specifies CATSRSRTGQEEKLFF. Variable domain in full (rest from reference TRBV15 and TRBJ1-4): DAMVIQNPRYQVTQFGKPVTLSCSQTLNHNVMYWYQQKSSQAPKLLFHYYDKDFNNEADTPDNFQSRRPNTSFCFLDIRSPGLGDTAMYLCATSRSRTGQEEKLFFGSGTQLSVL.

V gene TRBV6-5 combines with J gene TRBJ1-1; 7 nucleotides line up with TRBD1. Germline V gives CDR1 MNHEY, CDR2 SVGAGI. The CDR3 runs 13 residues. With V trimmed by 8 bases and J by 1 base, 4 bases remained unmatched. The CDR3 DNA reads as TGTGCCAGCGGCTACAGGGGGAACACTGAAGCTTTCTTT. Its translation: CASGYRGNTEAFF.

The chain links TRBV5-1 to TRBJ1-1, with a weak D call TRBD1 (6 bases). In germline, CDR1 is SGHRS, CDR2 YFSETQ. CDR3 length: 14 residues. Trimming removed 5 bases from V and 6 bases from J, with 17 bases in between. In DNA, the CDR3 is TGCGCCAGCAGTGACCCAAACAGGGTGGCTGAAGCTTTCTTT. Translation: CASSDPNRVAEAFF.

This CDR3 is CASSNSDYNEQFF. The CDR3 nucleotides are TGTGCCAGCAGCAACTCTGACTACAATGAGCAGTTCTTC. The chain combines TRBV27 with TRBJ2-1, with D unclear. The CDR3 sequence is 13 residues long. V lost 6 bases and J lost 3, with 9 bases in between. Per the germline V gene, CDR1 is MNHEY and CDR2 is SMNVEV (reference sequence).